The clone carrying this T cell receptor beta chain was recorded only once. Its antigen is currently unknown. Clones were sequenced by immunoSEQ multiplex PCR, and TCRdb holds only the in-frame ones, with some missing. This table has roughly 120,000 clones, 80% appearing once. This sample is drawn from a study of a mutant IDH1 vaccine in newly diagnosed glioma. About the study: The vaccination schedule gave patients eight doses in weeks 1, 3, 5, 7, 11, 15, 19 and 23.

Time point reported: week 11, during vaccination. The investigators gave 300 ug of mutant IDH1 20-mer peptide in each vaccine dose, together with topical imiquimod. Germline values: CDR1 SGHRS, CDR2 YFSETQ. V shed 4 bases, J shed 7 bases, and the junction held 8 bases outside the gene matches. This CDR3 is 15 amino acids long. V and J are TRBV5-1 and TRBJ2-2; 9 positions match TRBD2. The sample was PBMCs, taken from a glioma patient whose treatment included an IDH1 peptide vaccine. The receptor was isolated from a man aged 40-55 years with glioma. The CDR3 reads CASSPPSGISGELFF. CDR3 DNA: TGCGCCAGCAGCCCCCCTAGCGGGATCAGCGGGGAGCTGTTTTTT.